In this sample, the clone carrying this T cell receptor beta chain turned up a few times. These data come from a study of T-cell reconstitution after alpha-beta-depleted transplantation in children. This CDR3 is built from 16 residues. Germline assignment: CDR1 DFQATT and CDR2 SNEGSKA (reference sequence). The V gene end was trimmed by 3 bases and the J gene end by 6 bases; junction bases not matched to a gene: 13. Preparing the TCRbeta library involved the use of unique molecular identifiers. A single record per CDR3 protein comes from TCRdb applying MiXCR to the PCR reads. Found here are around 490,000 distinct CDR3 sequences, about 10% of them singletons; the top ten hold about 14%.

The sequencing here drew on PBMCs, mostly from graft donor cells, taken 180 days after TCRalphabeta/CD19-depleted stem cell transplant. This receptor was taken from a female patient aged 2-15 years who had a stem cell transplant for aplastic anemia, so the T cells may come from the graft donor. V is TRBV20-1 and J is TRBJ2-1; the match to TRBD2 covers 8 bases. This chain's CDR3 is CSARALFAGGLNEQFF. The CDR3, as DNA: TGCAGTGCTAGGGCTCTATTTGCGGGAGGCCTCAATGAGCAGTTCTTC.